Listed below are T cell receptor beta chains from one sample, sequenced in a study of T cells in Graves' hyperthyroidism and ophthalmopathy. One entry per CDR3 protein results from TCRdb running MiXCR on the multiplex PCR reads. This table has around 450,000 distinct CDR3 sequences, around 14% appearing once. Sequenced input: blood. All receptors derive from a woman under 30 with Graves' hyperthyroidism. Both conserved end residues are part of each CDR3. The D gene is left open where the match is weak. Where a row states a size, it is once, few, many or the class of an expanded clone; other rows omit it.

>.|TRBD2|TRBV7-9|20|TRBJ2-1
CASSSQGGASGRASYNEQFF
TGTGCCAGCAGCTCCCAGGGGGGGGCTAGCGGGAGGGCCTCCTACAATGAGCAGTTCTTC
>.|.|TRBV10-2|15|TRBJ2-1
CASIQGAIAGNEQFF
TGCGCCAGCATCCAGGGGGCCATAGCGGGTAATGAGCAGTTCTTC
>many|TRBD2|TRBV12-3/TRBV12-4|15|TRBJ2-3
CASSRTSEDTDTQYF
TGTGCCAGCAGTCGGACTAGCGAGGACACAGATACGCAGTATTTT
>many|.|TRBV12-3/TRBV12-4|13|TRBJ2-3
CASRAPPRATQYF
TGTGCCAGCCGCGCCCCCCCCAGAGCGACGCAGTATTTT
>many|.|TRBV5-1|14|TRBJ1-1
CASSLEIGDTEAFF
TGCGCCAGCAGCTTGGAAATAGGGGACACTGAAGCTTTCTTT
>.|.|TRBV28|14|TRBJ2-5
CASSGLGVKETQYF
TGTGCCAGCAGTGGTTTGGGGGTTAAAGAGACCCAGTACTTC
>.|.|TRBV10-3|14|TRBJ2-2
CAISDLGDTGELFF
TGTGCCATCAGTGACCTCGGGGACACCGGGGAGCTGTTTTTT
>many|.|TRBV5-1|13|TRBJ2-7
CASSSSLRVEQYF
TGCGCCAGCAGCTCTAGTCTTCGGGTCGAGCAGTACTTC
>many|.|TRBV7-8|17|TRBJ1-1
CASSPRHGRDVNTEAFF
TGTGCCAGCAGCCCACGCCATGGGAGGGATGTGAACACTGAAGCTTTCTTT
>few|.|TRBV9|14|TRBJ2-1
CASSVSRGVDEQFF
TGTGCCAGCAGCGTATCCAGGGGGGTGGATGAGCAGTTCTTC
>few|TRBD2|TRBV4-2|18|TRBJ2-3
CASSQGTLAGGGADTQYF
TGTGCCAGCAGCCAAGGGACCTTAGCGGGGGGTGGAGCAGATACGCAGTATTTT
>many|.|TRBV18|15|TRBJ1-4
CASSPLGSKNEKLFF
TGTGCCAGCTCACCCCTGGGCTCCAAAAATGAAAAACTGTTTTTT
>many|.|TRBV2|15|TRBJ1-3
CASSETGPDGNTIYF
TGTGCCAGCAGCGAGACAGGACCCGACGGAAACACCATATATTTT
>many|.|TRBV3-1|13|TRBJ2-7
CASSQDVRVEQYF
TGTGCCAGCAGCCAAGACGTCCGGGTGGAGCAGTACTTC
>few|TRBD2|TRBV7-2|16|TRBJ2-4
CASSWTSGNTKNIQYF
TGTGCCAGCAGCTGGACTAGCGGGAACACCAAAAACATTCAGTACTTC
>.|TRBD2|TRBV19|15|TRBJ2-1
CASSPAGGIYNEQFF
TGTGCCAGTAGTCCAGCGGGGGGGATCTACAATGAGCAGTTCTTC
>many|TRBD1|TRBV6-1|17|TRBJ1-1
CASSEVRTGAPDTEAFF
TGTGCCAGCAGTGAAGTTCGGACAGGGGCGCCGGACACTGAAGCTTTCTTT
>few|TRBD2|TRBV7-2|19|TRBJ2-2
CASSLALIAGGPGTGELFF
TGTGCCAGCAGCTTAGCGCTCATCGCGGGAGGGCCGGGCACCGGGGAGCTGTTTTTT
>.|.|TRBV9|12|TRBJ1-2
CASSGSDYGYTF
TGTGCCAGCAGCGGTTCGGACTATGGCTACACCTTC
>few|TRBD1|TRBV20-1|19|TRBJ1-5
CSARARTGAFWDSNQPQHF
TGCAGTGCTAGAGCCCGGACAGGGGCGTTTTGGGATAGCAATCAGCCCCAGCATTTT
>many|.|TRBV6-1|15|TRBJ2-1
CASSVAAVSRNEQFF
TGTGCCAGCAGCGTAGCGGCTGTAAGCCGTAATGAGCAGTTCTTC
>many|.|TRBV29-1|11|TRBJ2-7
CSVVGAYEQYF
TGCAGCGTTGTTGGGGCCTACGAGCAGTACTTC
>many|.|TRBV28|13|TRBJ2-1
CASSPPRGNEQFF
TGTGCCAGCAGTCCCCCCCGGGGAAATGAGCAGTTCTTC
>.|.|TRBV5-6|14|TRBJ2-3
CASSLGQATDTQYF
TGTGCCAGCAGCTTGGGCCAGGCCACAGATACGCAGTATTTT
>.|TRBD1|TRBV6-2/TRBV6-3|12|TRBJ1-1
CASSYNRGQAFF
TGTGCCAGCAGTTACAACAGGGGGCAAGCTTTCTTT
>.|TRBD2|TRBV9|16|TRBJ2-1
CASNGLAGTSYNEQFF
TGTGCCAGCAACGGACTAGCGGGAACCTCCTACAATGAGCAGTTCTTC
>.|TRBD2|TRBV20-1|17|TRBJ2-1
CSASFGLAESSYNEQFF
TGCAGTGCTAGCTTCGGACTAGCGGAGAGCTCCTACAATGAGCAGTTCTTC
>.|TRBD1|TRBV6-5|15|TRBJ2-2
CASSYSRQGSGELFF
TGTGCCAGCAGTTACTCCCGACAGGGTAGCGGGGAGCTGTTTTTT
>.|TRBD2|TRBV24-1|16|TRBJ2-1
CATSDTSGNSYNERFF
TGTGCCACCAGTGATACTAGCGGGAATTCCTACAATGAGCGGTTCTTC
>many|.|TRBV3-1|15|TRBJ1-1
CASSQGRATSRGAFF
TGTGCCAGCAGCCAAGGCAGGGCTACCAGTCGGGGAGCTTTCTTT
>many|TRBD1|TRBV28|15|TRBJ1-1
CASIPQQGWNTEAFF
TGTGCCAGCATTCCACAACAGGGGTGGAACACTGAAGCTTTCTTT
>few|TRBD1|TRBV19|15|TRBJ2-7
CASSIGTGGFDEQYF
TGTGCCAGTAGTATCGGGACAGGGGGCTTCGACGAGCAGTACTTC